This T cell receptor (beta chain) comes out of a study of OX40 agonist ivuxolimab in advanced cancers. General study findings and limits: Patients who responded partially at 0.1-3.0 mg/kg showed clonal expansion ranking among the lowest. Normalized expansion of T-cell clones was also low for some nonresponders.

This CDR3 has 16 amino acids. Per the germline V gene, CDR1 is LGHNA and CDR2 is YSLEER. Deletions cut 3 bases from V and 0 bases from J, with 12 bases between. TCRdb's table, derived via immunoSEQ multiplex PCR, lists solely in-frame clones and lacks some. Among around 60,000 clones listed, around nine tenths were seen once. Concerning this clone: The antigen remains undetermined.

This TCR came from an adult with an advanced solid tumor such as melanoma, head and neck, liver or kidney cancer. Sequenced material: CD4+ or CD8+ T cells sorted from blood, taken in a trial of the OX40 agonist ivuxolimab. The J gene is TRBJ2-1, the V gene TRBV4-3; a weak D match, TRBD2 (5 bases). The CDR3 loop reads CASSQEVGGSYNEQFF. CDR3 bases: TGCGCCAGCAGCCAGGAGGTGGGCGGCTCCTACAATGAGCAGTTCTTC.